Shown below are 10 T cell receptor beta chains from a single sample sequenced in a study of blood T cell repertoires in COVID-19. Generated by immunoSEQ multiplex PCR, the TCRdb table keeps only in-frame clones and is missing some. The sample contains about 270,000 clones, 82% of which appear only once. The sample was peripheral blood. The receptors stem from a woman between 18 and 29 years old with acute or convalescent COVID-19.

V usage is TRBV27 and J usage is TRBJ2-7; a weak D match, TRBD1 (5 bases). Trimming cost V 1 base and J 5 bases, with 9 bases left between them. This CDR3 region has 13 residues. Germline V lookup: CDR1 MNHEY, CDR2 SMNVEV (reference sequence). CDR3: CASSLFRGHEQYF. DNA of the CDR3: TGTGCCAGCAGTTTATTTAGGGGCCACGAGCAGTACTTC.

The chain uses TRBV27 and TRBJ1-5, with D tentatively TRBD1 (5 bases). Germline values: CDR1 MNHEY, CDR2 SMNVEV (reference sequence). CDR3 size: 13 residues. V was cut by 6 bases and J by 7 bases, with 13 bases left in between. The CDR3 DNA is TGTGCCAGCAGCCCCAGGGTTATACAGCCCCAGCATTTT. Translated, it gives CASSPRVIQPQHF.

The chain is built from TRBV5-1 and TRBJ2-7; 9 bases are a match to TRBD1. Looked up from germline, CDR1 is SGHRS and CDR2 is YFSETQ. This CDR3 has 19 residues. Trimming removed 5 bases from V and 3 bases from J; junction bases left unmatched: 21. CDR3 nucleotide sequence: TGCGCCAGCAGTTCCGGGACAGGGTTAGCGGGTCTGCTGGGCTACGAGCAGTACTTC. Protein product: CASSSGTGLAGLLGYEQYF.

V usage is TRBV18 and J usage is TRBJ2-1; 9 bases are a match to TRBD1. The V and J ends lost 1 base and 1 base, in that order; junction bases with no gene match: 11. This CDR3 is 19 amino acids long. Germline V gene lookup returns CDR1 KGHSH and CDR2 LQKENI. The DNA of the CDR3 is TGTGCCAGCTCACCACTGAGGGGTACCGGGACAGGGTCCTACAATGAGCAGTTCTTC. Amino acid sequence: CASSPLRGTGTGSYNEQFF.

The chain couples TRBV25-1 to TRBJ1-1, with 9 bases aligning to TRBD1. This CDR3 spans 15 amino acids. Germline V CDR1 and CDR2: MGHDK, SYGVNS. V lost 2 bases, J lost 0 bases, and 1 base stayed unmatched. CDR3 nucleotides: TGTGCCAGCAGTGAACGGACAGGGGTGAACACTGAAGCTTTCTTT. Translating gives CASSERTGVNTEAFF.

The chain employs TRBV10-1 and TRBJ2-1; D is possibly TRBD2 (5 bases). Trimming pared 4 bases from V and 10 bases from J, leaving 14 bases between. CDR1 and CDR2 from the germline V gene are WNHNN and SYGVQD (reference sequence). The CDR3 has 13 residues. The CDR3 protein is CASSGAKASEQFF. CDR3 DNA sequence: TGCGCCAGCAGTGGGGCAAAGGCTAGCGAGCAGTTCTTC.

This chain uses TRBV5-1 with TRBJ1-2; no definite D call. Deletions cut 0 bases from V and 4 bases from J, with 10 bases between. Germline CDR1 reads SGHRS; CDR2 reads YFSETQ. The CDR3 has 14 amino acids. The CDR3 sequence: CASSLGVGGYGYTF. The DNA for the CDR3 is TGCGCCAGCAGCTTGGGGGTAGGCGGCTATGGCTACACCTTC.

The chain links TRBV3-1 (or the pseudogene TRBV3-2) to TRBJ2-5, with D tentatively TRBD2 (6 bases). V was shortened by 4 bases and J by 5 bases, with 11 bases between the two germline ends. The CDR3 extends over 13 amino acids. The germline CDR1 and CDR2 sequences are LGHDT and YNNKEL (reference sequence). The CDR3 bases are TGTGCCAGCAGCCCGCGGGGATTTGAGACCCAGTACTTC. Translating gives CASSPRGFETQYF.

The chain is built from TRBV7-9 and TRBJ1-3, with D unresolved. The V gene's germline CDR1 is SEHNR and CDR2 FQNEAQ (reference sequence). The CDR3 sequence is 15 residues long. Trimming stripped 4 bases from V and 4 bases from J, with 14 bases between. CDR3 protein: CASSSQRLQGNTIYF. The CDR3 region has the DNA TGTGCCAGCAGCTCCCAGCGTCTGCAGGGAAACACCATATATTTT.

This clone was counted a few times. V and J are TRBV18 and TRBJ2-1; a weak D match, TRBD2 (5 bases). From germline, CDR1 is KGHSH and CDR2 LQKENI. Trimming cost V 2 bases and J 8 bases, with 16 bases left between them. The CDR3 has 15 amino acids. The CDR3 DNA reads as TGTGCCAGCTCACCAGTAGCACCGCCCGGGGATGAGCAGTTCTTC. Protein sequence: CASSPVAPPGDEQFF.